The 9 T cell receptor beta chains presented below share a single source sample, sequenced in a study of blood T cell repertoires in COVID-19. The protocol was immunoSEQ multiplex PCR, while the TCRdb copy is restricted to in-frame clones and leaves out a portion. Of approximately 150,000 clones listed, over 80% are singletons. The sequenced material came from peripheral blood. The receptor set was obtained from a man in his thirties or forties with COVID-19, enrolled during active disease.

The rearrangement uses TRBV12-3 or TRBV12-4 and TRBJ2-1; possible D gene TRBD1, 5 bases. The CDR3 has 13 amino acids. V lost 5 bases and J 12 bases, leaving 17 bases between the germline ends. The CDR3 region has the DNA TGTGCCAGCAGTCCCGCGAGTAGGACACCGCAGTTCTTC. It encodes CASSPASRTPQFF.

The V call is TRBV28, the J call TRBJ1-2; possible D gene TRBD1, 6 bases. Germline V gene lookup returns CDR1 MDHEN and CDR2 SYDVKM. V was cut by 1 base and J by 13 bases, with 13 bases left in between. This CDR3 has 12 residues. The CDR3 reads CASSLLTGGFTF. CDR3 nucleotides: TGTGCCAGCAGTTTATTGACAGGAGGTTTCACCTTC.

The J gene is TRBJ2-3, the V gene TRBV10-3; 10 bases line up with TRBD1. Germline trimming cut 4 bases from V and 2 bases from J; bases unmatched to any gene: 6. CDR3 length: 16 residues. From germline, CDR1 is ENHRY and CDR2 SYGVKD. In nucleotides, the CDR3 is TGTGCCATCAGTGTTGGACAGGGGGACTACACAGATACGCAGTATTTT. Its protein is CAISVGQGDYTDTQYF.

The chain uses TRBV7-3 and TRBJ2-2; 8 bases align to TRBD2. The CDR3 is made up of 18 amino acids. V was pared by 4 bases and J by 3 bases, with 13 bases of the junction left unmatched. The V gene's germline CDR1 is SGHTA and CDR2 FQGTGA. CDR3 coding DNA: TGTGCCAGCAGCTCCCCTCCCGGTGAGCGGGAGTACACCGGGGAGCTGTTTTTT. It is translated as CASSSPPGEREYTGELFF.

The chain is built from TRBV2 and TRBJ2-5; D might be TRBD1 (5 bases). CDR1 and CDR2 from the germline V gene are SNHLY and FYNNEI. This CDR3 is 16 amino acids long. V gave up 4 bases and J gave up 5 bases, with 20 bases separating them. CDR3 amino acids: CASSVRTTRSAETQYF. The CDR3 region has the DNA TGTGCCAGCAGTGTACGGACAACTCGTTCAGCGGAGACCCAGTACTTC.

This rearrangement joins TRBV5-6 to TRBJ1-5; 8 bases are a match to TRBD1. The V gene end was trimmed by 3 bases and the J gene end by 4 bases; junction bases not matched to a gene: 6. Germline CDR1 SGHDT, CDR2 YYEEEE. CDR3 length equals 15 residues. The DNA for the CDR3 is TGTGCCAGCAGCTCGGAACAGGGGGGGAATCAGCCCCAGCATTTT. Protein sequence: CASSSEQGGNQPQHF. The whole variable domain, filled in from reference TRBV5-6 and TRBJ1-5, reads DAGVTQSPTHLIKTRGQQVTLRCSPKSGHDTVSWYQQALGQGPQFIFQYYEEEERQRGNFPDRFSGHQFPNYSSELNVNALLLGDSALYLCASSSEQGGNQPQHFGDGTRLSIL.

The gene calls are TRBV7-9 and TRBJ1-1; D is uncertain. The CDR3 length is 14 residues. CDR1 and CDR2 from the germline V gene are SEHNR and FQNEAQ (reference sequence). Between the trimmed V and J ends, which lost 5 bases and 2 bases, there was a span of 12 bases. CDR3 coding DNA: TGTGCCAGCAGCCTCCGGGAGATAAACACTGAAGCTTTCTTT. Its translation is CASSLREINTEAFF. Together with reference TRBV7-9 and TRBJ1-1, the CDR3 gives the full variable domain: DTGVSQNPRHKITKRGQNVTFRCDPISEHNRLYWYRQTLGQGPEFLTYFQNEAQLEKSRLLSDRFSAERPKGSFSTLEIQRTEQGDSAMYLCASSLREINTEAFFGQGTRLTVV.

This clone came up many times. The chain employs TRBV6-2 or TRBV6-3 and TRBJ1-1; TRBD1 is a possible D gene (5 bases). With 6 bases removed from V and 10 bases from J, the gap between germline ends came to 15 bases. Germline V gene sequence: CDR1 MNHEY, CDR2 SVGEGT. CDR3 size: 12 residues. The CDR3 bases are TGTGCCAGCAGCTCCGGAGACAGAAGAGCTTTCTTT. This codes for CASSSGDRRAFF.

The genes are TRBV20-1 and TRBJ2-1; 13 positions agree with TRBD2. The V gene end was trimmed by 6 bases and the J gene end by 14 bases; junction bases not matched to a gene: 4. The CDR3 is 11 residues long. CDR1 and CDR2 from the germline V gene are DFQATT and SNEGSKA (reference sequence). The DNA of the CDR3 is TGCAGTGCCGAGGGACTAGCGGGAAAGTTCTTC. It yields the protein CSAEGLAGKFF.